This T cell receptor beta chain was captured by sequencing in a study of CD8 T cells in ankylosing spondylitis. This clonotype showed up just a few times. Using its own MiXCR run on the 5' RACE reads, TCRdb lists one record per CDR3 protein. The sample contains under 300,000 distinct CDR3 sequences, 9.5% to 12% of which appear only once. V lost 3 bases and J lost 5; bases outside the gene matches: 2. The CDR3 totals 15 residues. CDR1 and CDR2 (germline): SEHNR, FQNEAQ (reference sequence). The chain recombines TRBV7-9 with TRBJ2-1, with 12 positions matching TRBD2. Sequencing used blood, either unsorted or a sorted T cell fraction (not recorded which). The source of this sequence is a male donor with ankylosing spondylitis or in good health (not recorded which). This chain's CDR3 is CASSLRTSGNNEQFF. The DNA for the CDR3 is TGTGCCAGCAGCTTGCGGACTAGCGGGAACAATGAGCAGTTCTTC.